This T cell receptor (beta chain) emerged from a study of cytomegalovirus exposure and HLA in healthy donors. At the level of the study: Unique TCRs numbering some 93 million, obtained from HLA-typed donors, made up an early data release.

Worth noting for this clone: Its antigen is undetermined.

V was pared by 3 bases and J by 5 bases, with 6 bases between. Looked up from germline, CDR1 is DFQATT and CDR2 is SNEGSKA (reference sequence). The CDR3 length is 11 residues. Points from the study as a whole: A later examination showed that TCR association rates differed by HLA locus, with DRB1 most and HLA-C fewest.

The PCR ran on 60 Vbeta and 13 Jbeta primers. This table comes from immunoSEQ multiplex PCR, and its TCRdb copy is limited to in-frame clones, with some not included. The sample consists of around 200,000 clones, 65% to 85% of them appearing once. Sequences were obtained from PBMCs. This TCR was sampled from a woman aged 18-29 years in good health and CMV-seronegative. This chain links TRBV20-1 with TRBJ2-3; D is unresolved. CDR3 sequence: CSARMRDTQYF. In DNA, the CDR3 is TGCAGTGCTAGGATGCGAGATACGCAGTATTTT.